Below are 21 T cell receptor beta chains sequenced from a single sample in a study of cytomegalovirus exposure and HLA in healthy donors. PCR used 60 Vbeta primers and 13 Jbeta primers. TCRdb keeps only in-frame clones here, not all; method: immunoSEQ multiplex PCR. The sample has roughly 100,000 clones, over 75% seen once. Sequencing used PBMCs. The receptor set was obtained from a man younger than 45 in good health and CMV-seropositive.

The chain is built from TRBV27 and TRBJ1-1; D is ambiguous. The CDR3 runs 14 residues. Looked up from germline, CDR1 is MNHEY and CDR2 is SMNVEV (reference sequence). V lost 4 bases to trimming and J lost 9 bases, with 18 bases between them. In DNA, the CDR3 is TGTGCCAGCAGTTCCGCTGGCGACTCGAGACAAGCTTTCTTT. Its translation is CASSSAGDSRQAFF.

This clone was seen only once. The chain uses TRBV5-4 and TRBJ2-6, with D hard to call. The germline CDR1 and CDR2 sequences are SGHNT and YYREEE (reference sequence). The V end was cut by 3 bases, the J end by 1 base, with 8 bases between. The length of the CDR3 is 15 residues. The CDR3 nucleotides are TGTGCCAGCAGCTCCCCAGGTTCTGGGGCCAACGTCCTGACTTTC. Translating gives CASSSPGSGANVLTF.

In DNA, the CDR3 is TGTGCCAGCAGCGACACGGGACACTTGAACACTGAAGCTTTCTTT. It is translated as CASSDTGHLNTEAFF. This chain links TRBV11-2 with TRBJ1-1; maybe TRBD1 (6 bases). The V gene's germline CDR1 is SGHAT and CDR2 FQNNGV. The V end was cut by 5 bases, the J end by 0 bases, with 13 bases between. The CDR3 has 15 residues.

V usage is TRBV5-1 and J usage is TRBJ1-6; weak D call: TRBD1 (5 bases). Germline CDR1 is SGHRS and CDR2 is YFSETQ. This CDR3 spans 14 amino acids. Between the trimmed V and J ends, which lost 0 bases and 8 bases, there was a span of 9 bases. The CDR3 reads CASSLADSYSPLHF. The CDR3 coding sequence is TGCGCCAGCAGCTTGGCCGACAGTTATTCACCCCTCCACTTT.

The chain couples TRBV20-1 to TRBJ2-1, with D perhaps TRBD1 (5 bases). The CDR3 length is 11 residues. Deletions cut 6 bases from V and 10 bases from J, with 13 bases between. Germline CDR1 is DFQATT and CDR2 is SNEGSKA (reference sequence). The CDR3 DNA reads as TGCAGTGCGAGCCAGGGTCGCGAGCAGTTCTTC. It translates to CSASQGREQFF.

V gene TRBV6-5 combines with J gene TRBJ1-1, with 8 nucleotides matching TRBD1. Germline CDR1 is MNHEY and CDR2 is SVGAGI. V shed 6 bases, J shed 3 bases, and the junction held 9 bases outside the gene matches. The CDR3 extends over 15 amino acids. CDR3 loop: CASRPPQGAHTEAFF. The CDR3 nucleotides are TGTGCCAGCAGACCACCCCAGGGGGCTCACACTGAAGCTTTCTTT.

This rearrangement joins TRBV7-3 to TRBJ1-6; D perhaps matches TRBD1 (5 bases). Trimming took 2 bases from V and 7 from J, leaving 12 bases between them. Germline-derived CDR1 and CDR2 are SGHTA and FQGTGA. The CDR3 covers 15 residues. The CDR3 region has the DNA TGTGCCAGCAGCTTAGGCTCGGGGGGGAATTCACCCCTCCACTTT. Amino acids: CASSLGSGGNSPLHF.

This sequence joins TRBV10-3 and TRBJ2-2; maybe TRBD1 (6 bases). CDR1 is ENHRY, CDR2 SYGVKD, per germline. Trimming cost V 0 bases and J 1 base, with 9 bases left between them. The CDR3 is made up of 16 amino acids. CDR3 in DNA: TGTGCCATCAGTGAGTCTGGGGGCCGGAACACCGGGGAGCTGTTTTTT. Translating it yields CAISESGGRNTGELFF.

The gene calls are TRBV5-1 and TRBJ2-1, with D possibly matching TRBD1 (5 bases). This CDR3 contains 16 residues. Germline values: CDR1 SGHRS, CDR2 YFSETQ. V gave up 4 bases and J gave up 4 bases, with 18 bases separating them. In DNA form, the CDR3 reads TGCGCCAGCAGCAACCGACAGAGTTCAGATTACAATGAGCAGTTCTTC. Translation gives CASSNRQSSDYNEQFF.

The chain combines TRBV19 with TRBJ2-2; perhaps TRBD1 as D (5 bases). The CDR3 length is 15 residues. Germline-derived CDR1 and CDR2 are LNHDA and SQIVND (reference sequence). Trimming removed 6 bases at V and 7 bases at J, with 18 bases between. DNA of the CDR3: TGTGCCAGTAGGAAAGGGGCATGGGTTTACGGGGAGCTGTTTTTT. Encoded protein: CASRKGAWVYGELFF. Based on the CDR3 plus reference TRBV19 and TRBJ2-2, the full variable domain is DGGITQSPKYLFRKEGQNVTLSCEQNLNHDAMYWYRQDPGQGLRLIYYSQIVNDFQKGDIAEGYSVSREKKESFPLTVTSAQKNPTAFYLCASRKGAWVYGELFFGEGSRLTVL.

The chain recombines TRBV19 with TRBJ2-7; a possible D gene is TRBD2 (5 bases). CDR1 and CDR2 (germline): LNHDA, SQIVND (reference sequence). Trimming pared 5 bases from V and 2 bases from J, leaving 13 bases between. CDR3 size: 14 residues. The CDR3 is CASSYGEGTYEQYF. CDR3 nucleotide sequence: TGTGCCAGTAGTTACGGCGAGGGAACCTACGAGCAGTACTTC.

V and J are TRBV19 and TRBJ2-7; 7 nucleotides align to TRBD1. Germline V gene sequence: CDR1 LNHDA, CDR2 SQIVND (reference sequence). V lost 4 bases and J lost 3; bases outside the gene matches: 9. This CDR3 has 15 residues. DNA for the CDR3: TGTGCCAGTAGTACCCGGGACAGTTTCGTCTACGAGCAGTACTTC. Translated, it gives CASSTRDSFVYEQYF.

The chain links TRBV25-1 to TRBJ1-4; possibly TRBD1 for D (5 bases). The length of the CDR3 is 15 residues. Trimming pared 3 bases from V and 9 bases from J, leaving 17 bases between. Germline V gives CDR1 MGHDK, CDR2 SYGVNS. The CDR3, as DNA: TGTGCCAGCAGTGACTCGGGACCGGGGGTTCAAAAACTGTTTTTT. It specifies CASSDSGPGVQKLFF.

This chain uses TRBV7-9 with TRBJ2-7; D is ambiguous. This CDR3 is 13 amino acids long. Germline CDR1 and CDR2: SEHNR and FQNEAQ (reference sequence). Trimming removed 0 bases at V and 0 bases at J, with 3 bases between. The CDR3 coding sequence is TGTGCCAGCAGCTTAGCCAGCTCCTACGAGCAGTACTTC. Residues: CASSLASSYEQYF.

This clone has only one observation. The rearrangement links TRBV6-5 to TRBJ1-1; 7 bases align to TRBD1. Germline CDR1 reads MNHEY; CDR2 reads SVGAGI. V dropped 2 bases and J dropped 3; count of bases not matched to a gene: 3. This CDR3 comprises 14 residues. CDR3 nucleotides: TGTGCCAGCAGTTACAACAGGGGAGACACTGAAGCTTTCTTT. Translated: CASSYNRGDTEAFF.

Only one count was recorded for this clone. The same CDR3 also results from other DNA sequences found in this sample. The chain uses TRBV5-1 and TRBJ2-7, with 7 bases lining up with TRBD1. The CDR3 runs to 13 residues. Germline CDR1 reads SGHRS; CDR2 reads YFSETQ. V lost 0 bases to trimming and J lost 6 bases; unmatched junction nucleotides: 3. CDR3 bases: TGCGCCAGCAGCTTGGGACAGGGCGGCGAGCAGTACTTC. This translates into CASSLGQGGEQYF.

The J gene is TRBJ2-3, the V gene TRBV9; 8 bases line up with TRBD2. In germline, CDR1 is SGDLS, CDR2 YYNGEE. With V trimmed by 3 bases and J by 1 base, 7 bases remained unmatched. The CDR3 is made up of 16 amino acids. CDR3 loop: CASSAGAGAGTDTQYF. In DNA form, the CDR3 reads TGTGCCAGCAGCGCAGGAGCGGGGGCCGGCACAGATACGCAGTATTTT.

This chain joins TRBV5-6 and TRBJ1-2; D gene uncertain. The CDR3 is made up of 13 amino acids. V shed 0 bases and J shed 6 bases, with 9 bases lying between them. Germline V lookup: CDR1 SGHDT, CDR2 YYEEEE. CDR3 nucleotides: TGTGCCAGCAGCTTGGCGCGGACTAATGGCTACACCTTC. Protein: CASSLARTNGYTF.

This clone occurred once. For the CDR3, the DNA is TGTGCCAGCAGTCCCAGATACGAGCAGTACTTC. This encodes CASSPRYEQYF. This chain connects TRBV2 to TRBJ2-7; D gene uncertain. The V gene lost 5 bases and the J gene lost 4 bases, with 6 bases spanning the gap. Germline CDR1 is SNHLY and CDR2 is FYNNEI. The CDR3 spans 11 residues.

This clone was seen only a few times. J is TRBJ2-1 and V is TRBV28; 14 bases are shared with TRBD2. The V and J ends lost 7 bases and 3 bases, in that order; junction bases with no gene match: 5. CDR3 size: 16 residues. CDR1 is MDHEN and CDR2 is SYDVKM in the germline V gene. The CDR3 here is CASKTSGGEIYNEQFF. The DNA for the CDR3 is TGTGCCAGCAAGACTAGCGGGGGGGAAATCTACAATGAGCAGTTCTTC.

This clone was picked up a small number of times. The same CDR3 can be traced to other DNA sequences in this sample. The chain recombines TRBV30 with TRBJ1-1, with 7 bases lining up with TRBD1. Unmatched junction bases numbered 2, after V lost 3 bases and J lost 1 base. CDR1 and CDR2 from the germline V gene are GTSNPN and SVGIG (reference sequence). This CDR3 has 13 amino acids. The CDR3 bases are TGTGCCTGGAGCGGACAGGCGAACACTGAAGCTTTCTTT. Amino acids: CAWSGQANTEAFF.